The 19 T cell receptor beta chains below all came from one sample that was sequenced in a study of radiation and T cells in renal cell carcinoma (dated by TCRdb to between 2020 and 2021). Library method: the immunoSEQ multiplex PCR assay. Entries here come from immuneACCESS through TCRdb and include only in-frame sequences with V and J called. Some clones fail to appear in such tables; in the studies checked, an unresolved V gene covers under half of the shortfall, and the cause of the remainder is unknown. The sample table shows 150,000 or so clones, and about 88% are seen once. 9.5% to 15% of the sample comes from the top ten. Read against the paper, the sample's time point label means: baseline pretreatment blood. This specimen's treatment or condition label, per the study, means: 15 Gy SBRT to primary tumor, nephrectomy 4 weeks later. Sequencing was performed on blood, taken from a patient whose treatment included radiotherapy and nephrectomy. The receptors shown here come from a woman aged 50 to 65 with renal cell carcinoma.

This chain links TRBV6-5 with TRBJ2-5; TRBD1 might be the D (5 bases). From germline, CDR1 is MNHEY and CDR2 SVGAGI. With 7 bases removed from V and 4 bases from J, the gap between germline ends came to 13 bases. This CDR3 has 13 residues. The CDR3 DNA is TGTGCCAGCACCCTCCCCGACAGAGAGACCCAGTACTTC. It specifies CASTLPDRETQYF.

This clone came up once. The CDR3, as DNA: TGTGCCAGCAGCCTCAGCGGGCTTCGCACAGATACGCAGTATTTT. The encoded protein is CASSLSGLRTDTQYF. The V call is TRBV6-5, the J call TRBJ2-3; possibly TRBD2 for D (6 bases). From germline, CDR1 is MNHEY and CDR2 SVGAGI. This CDR3 contains 15 residues. Deletions cut 6 bases from V and 1 base from J, with 14 bases between.

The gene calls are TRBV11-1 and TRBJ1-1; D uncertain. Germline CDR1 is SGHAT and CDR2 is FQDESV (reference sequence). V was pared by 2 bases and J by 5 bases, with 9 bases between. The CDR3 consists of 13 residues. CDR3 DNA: TGTGCCAGCAGCTTAAGGTGGGGAACTGAAGCTTTCTTT. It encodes CASSLRWGTEAFF.

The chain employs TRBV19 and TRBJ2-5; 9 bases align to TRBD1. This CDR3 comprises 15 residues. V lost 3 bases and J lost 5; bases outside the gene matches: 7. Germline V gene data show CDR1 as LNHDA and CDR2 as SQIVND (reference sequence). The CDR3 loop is CASSIDRGSGETQYF. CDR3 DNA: TGTGCCAGTAGTATCGACAGGGGGTCAGGGGAGACCCAGTACTTC.

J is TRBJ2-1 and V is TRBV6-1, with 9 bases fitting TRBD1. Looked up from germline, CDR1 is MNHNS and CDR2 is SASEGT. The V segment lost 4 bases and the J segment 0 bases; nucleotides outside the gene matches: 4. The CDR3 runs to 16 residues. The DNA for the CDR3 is TGTGCCAGCAGTGGAACGGACAGGGGCTCCTACAATGAGCAGTTCTTC. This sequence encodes CASSGTDRGSYNEQFF.

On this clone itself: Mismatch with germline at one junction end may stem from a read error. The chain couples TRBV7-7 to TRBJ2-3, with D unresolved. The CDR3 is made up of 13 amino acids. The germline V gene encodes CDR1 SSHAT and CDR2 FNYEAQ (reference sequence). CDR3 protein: CASSLDRTDTQYF. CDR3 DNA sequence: TGTGCTAGCAGCTTAGATAGGACAGATACGCAGTATTTT. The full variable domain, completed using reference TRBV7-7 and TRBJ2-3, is GAGVSQSPRYKVTKRGQDVTLRCDPISSHATLYWYQQALGQGPEFLTYFNYEAQPDKSGLPSDRFSAERPEGSISTLTIQRTEQRDSAMYRCASSLDRTDTQYFGPGTRLTVL.

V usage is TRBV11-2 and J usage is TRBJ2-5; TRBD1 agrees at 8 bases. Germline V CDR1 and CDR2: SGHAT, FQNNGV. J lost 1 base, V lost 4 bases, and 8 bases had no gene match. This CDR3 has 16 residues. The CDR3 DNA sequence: TGTGCCAGCAGCTCACGGCCACAGGGGGTCCAAGAGACCCAGTACTTC. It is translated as CASSSRPQGVQETQYF. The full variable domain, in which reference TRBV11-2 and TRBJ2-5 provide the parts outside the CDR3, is EAGVAQSPRYKIIEKRQSVAFWCNPISGHATLYWYQQILGQGPKLLIQFQNNGVVDDSQLPKDRFSAERLKGVDSTLKIQPAKLEDSAVYLCASSSRPQGVQETQYFGPGTRLLVL.

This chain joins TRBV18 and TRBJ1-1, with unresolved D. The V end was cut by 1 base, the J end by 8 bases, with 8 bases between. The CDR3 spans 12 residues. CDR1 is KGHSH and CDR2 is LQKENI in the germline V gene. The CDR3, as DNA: TGTGCCAGCTCACCACGGGCAGGAGAAGCTTTCTTT. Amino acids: CASSPRAGEAFF.

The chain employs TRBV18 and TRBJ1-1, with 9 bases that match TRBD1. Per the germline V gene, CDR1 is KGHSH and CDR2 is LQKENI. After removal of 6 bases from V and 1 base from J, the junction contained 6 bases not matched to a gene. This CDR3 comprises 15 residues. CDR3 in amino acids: CASSRETGGNTEAFF. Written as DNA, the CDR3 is TGTGCCAGCTCCCGAGAGACAGGGGGGAACACTGAAGCTTTCTTT.

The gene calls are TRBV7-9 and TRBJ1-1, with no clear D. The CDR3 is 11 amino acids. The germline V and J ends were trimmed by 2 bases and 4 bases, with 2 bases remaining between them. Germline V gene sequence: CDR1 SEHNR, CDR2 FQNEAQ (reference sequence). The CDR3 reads CASSLFTEAFF. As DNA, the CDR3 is TGTGCCAGCAGCTTATTCACTGAAGCTTTCTTT.

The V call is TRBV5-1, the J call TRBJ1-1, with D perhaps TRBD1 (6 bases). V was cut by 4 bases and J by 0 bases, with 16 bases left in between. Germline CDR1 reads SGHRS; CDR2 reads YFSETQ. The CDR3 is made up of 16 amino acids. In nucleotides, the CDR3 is TGCGCCAGCAGCCGAACCCGGGACACCCTGAACACTGAAGCTTTCTTT. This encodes CASSRTRDTLNTEAFF.

The CDR3 DNA reads as TGTGCCAGTAGTATAGCAGGGACGCCGAATTCACCCCTCCACTTT. Translating gives CASSIAGTPNSPLHF. The chain recombines TRBV19 with TRBJ1-6, with D tentatively TRBD1 (5 bases). The CDR3 totals 15 residues. Germline CDR1 is LNHDA and CDR2 is SQIVND (reference sequence). V lost 1 base and J 7 bases, leaving 11 bases between the germline ends.

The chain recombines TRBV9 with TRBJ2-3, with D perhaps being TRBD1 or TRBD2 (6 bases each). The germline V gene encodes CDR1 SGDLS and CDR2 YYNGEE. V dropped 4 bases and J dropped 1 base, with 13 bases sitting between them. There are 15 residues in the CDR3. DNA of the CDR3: TGTGCCAGCAGCATGCCGGGGGCCGGCACAGATACGCAGTATTTT. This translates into CASSMPGAGTDTQYF.

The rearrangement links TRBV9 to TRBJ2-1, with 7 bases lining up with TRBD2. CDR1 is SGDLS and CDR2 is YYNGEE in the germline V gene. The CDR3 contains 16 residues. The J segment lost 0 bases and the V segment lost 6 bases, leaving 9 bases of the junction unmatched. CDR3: CASTPAGGFSYNEQFF. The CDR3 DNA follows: TGTGCCAGCACCCCCGCCGGGGGGTTCTCCTACAATGAGCAGTTCTTC.

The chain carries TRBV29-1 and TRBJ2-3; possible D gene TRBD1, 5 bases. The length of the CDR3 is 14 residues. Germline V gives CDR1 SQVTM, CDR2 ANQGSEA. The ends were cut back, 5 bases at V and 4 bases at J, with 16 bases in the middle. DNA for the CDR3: TGCAGCGTTAGGGGCAAAAGGGCCCCAGATACGCAGTATTTT. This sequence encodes CSVRGKRAPDTQYF.

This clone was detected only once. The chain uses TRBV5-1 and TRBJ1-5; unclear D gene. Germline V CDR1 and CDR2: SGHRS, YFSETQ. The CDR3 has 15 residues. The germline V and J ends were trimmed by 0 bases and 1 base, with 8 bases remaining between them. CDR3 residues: CASSLAAGSNQPQHF. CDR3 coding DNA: TGCGCCAGCAGCTTGGCCGCCGGCAGCAATCAGCCCCAGCATTTT.

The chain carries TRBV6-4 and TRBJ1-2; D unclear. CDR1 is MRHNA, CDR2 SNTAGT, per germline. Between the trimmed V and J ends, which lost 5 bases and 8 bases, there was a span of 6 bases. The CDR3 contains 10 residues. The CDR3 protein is CASSRGGYTF. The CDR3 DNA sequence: TGTGCCAGCAGTCGAGGGGGCTACACCTTC.

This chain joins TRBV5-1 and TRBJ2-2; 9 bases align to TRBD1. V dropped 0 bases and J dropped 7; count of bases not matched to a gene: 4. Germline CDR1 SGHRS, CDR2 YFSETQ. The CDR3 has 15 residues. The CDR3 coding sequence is TGCGCCAGCAGCTTGGCACAGGGGGCCATCGGGGAGCTGTTTTTT. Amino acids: CASSLAQGAIGELFF. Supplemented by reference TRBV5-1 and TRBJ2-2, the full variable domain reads KAGVTQTPRYLIKTRGQQVTLSCSPISGHRSVSWYQQTPGQGLQFLFEYFSETQRNKGNFPGRFSGRQFSNSRSEMNVSTLELGDSALYLCASSLAQGAIGELFFGEGSRLTVL.

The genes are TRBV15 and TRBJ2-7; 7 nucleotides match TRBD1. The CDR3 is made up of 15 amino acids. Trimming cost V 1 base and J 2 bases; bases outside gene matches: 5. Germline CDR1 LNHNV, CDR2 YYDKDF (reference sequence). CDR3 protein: CATSRGGQGAYEQYF. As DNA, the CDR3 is TGTGCCACCAGCAGAGGAGGGCAGGGGGCCTACGAGCAGTACTTC.